This entry features one T cell receptor (beta chain) sequence. This clone's antigen is unknown. No base quality information exists; no much larger clone differs at one position. After roughly 11 days of culture, CD4+ T cells were isolated with the EasySep CD4+ T cell isolation kit. PCR-confirmed SARS-CoV-2 infection had occurred in convalescent patients between March and December 2020, before the Alpha, Beta and Delta variants emerged in the United States. Participants received two doses of either the BNT162b2 or the mRNA-1273 mRNA SARS-CoV-2 vaccine. On days 3 and 7, half of the culture medium was replaced with fresh IL-2-containing medium. Each peptide stimulation condition was cultured in triplicate wells unless otherwise noted. Using Ficoll-Paque Plus gradient centrifugation, PBMC were separated from whole blood and then either used fresh or cryopreserved at -140C. The QIAamp micro DNA kit was used to extract genomic DNA from the cultured CD4+ T cells.

The record originates from a study of vaccination effects on CD4 cells after COVID-19 (dated by TCRdb to 2022 to 2024). Background on the whole study: The ViraFEST assay stimulated PBMC with viral peptide pools and then used TCR sequencing to identify antigen-specific CD4+ T cell clonotypes by expansion. The study compared SARS-CoV-2 spike-specific CD4+ TCR repertoires before and after mRNA vaccination in COVID-19 convalescent patients and infection-naive vaccine recipients. Across the study, the median time from the second dose to post-vaccine sampling was 72 days (range 14 to 241). Cultures from other donors in the study were sequenced using the Oncomine TCR Beta short-read assay on an Illumina iSeq 100. Approximately 2 million PBMC per well were cultured in IMDM with about 5.4% human AB serum, 10 IU/ml IL-2 and gentamicin, plus 10 ug/ml peptides. Three convalescent patients were sampled early (day +14) and late (day +241, +227, +161 respectively) after vaccination. A total of 10 COVID-19 convalescent patients and a few SARS-CoV-2-naive healthy vaccine recipients were included in the full study.

CDR1 and CDR2, per the germline V gene, are SGDLS and YYNGEE. The germline V end is reduced by 0 bases and the J end by 4 bases; junction bases left unmatched: 5. The CDR3 goes from the cysteine to the phenylalanine over 16 residues. Only the CDR3 portion is preserved as DNA: 48 bases, with reading frame beginning at the first base. The full study reports these points: The study was limited by a small number of convalescent patients, and early post-infection timepoints were lacking. At late post-vaccination timepoints, both infection-induced and vaccine-induced clones showed marked clonal contraction, consistent with waning T cell responses. In convalescent patients, the post-vaccine spike-reactive repertoire was composed mainly of new vaccine-induced clones that were largely distinct from infection-induced clones.

Library construction relied on the immunoSEQ multiplex PCR assay. DNA from the cultured and isolated CD4+ T cells underwent TCR beta CDR3 sequencing. The paper's data handling went like this. Non-productive TCR sequences were discarded, and reads were trimmed to the CDR3 region, with only CDR3s of 7 or more amino acids retained. Antigen-specific clonotypes were identified with the MANAFEST web app by comparing expansion in peptide wells against reference cultures. Positive clones required FDR<0.05 expansion versus reference and all other wells, odds ratio above 5, and frequency above 0.1% in two replicate wells. A clonotype was defined as cross-reactive if the clonotype was significantly expanded both in SARS-CoV-2 spike wells and in at least one common cold coronavirus spike condition. CDR3 similarity was assessed by Levenshtein distance using the stringdist R package, and unrooted trees were constructed with ape in R 3.6.1. Entries here come from immuneACCESS through TCRdb and include only in-frame sequences with V and J called. Some clones fail to appear in such tables; in the studies checked, an unresolved V gene covers under half of the shortfall, and the cause of the remainder is unknown. V and J calls plus clone size are reproduced from that table; the DNA served to infer D and trimming. Here the sample has roughly 51,000 clones; around 70% occur a single time. 4.5% to 5.5% of the sample goes to the ten largest clones.

The source material was CD4+ T cells from PBMCs cultured without peptide, sampled after COVID-19 vaccination. The chain couples TRBV9 to TRBJ2-2; 8 of the junction bases match TRBD2. The receptor's source is a human donor who had a prior SARS-CoV-2 infection. The CDR3 protein sequence reads: CASSVVSGGSTGELFF. DNA sequence: TGTGCCAGCAGCGTAGTGAGCGGGGGTTCCACCGGGGAGCTGTTTTTT.